Following are 8 T cell receptor beta chains from one sample sequenced in a study of regulatory T cells in long-lasting Graves disease. Both iRepertoire HTBI primers and Arm-PCR of CDR3 regions were used to build the TCR beta libraries. TCRdb reprocessed the multiplex PCR reads via MiXCR and lists one record per CDR3 protein. The sample has a few hundred thousand distinct CDR3 sequences; roughly 15% are singletons. Regarding time point: newly diagnosed GD, antithyroid drugs for less than 3 months. RNA extracted from PBMCs served as the sequencing template. This sample was also put to use in a study of T cells in Graves' hyperthyroidism and ophthalmopathy.

The sample was peripheral blood mononuclear cells (PBMCs), taken at new diagnosis, from a patient treated with antithyroid drugs. The receptors come from a woman aged 18-29 years with Graves disease.

The chain recombines TRBV6-1 with TRBJ1-3, with D maybe TRBD1 (5 bases). Trimming cost V 5 bases and J 7 bases, with 18 bases left between them. The CDR3 sequence is 15 residues long. Germline V lookup: CDR1 MNHNS, CDR2 SASEGT. In DNA form, the CDR3 reads TGTGCCAGCAGTCGCGCTGGGGGGTTGGGGAACACCATATATTTT. Translation: CASSRAGGLGNTIYF.

Only a few counts were recorded for this clonotype. This chain joins TRBV9 and TRBJ2-7; tentatively, D is TRBD1 (5 bases). The germline gives CDR1 SGDLS, CDR2 YYNGEE. The CDR3 sequence is 15 residues long. Trimming stripped 0 bases from V and 2 bases from J, with 12 bases between. CDR3 coding DNA: TGTGCCAGCAGCGTAGCGGCAGGGAAGGCCTACGAGCAGTACTTC. Protein: CASSVAAGKAYEQYF.

V and J are TRBV12-3 or TRBV12-4 and TRBJ1-2, with TRBD1 identical over 7 bases. This CDR3 has 9 residues. V was pared by 10 bases and J by 8 bases, with 1 base of the junction left unmatched. CDR3 loop: CAMTGGYTF. DNA of the CDR3: TGTGCCATGACAGGGGGCTACACCTTC.

The chain employs TRBV24-1 and TRBJ2-2; D uncertain. Germline-derived CDR1 and CDR2 are KGHDR and SFDVKD. Trimming took 1 base from V and 2 from J, leaving 7 bases between them. The CDR3 length is 15 residues. CDR3: CATSDLRQNTGELFF. CDR3 DNA sequence: TGTGCCACCAGTGATTTAAGACAAAACACCGGGGAGCTGTTTTTT.

The rearrangement links TRBV20-1 to TRBJ2-3, with a possible D match to TRBD2 (7 bases). Deletions cut 4 bases from V and 3 bases from J, with 14 bases between. CDR3 length equals 14 residues. Germline V gives CDR1 DFQATT, CDR2 SNEGSKA (reference sequence). The CDR3: CSAKGGGGTDTQYF. The CDR3 DNA reads TGCAGTGCTAAAGGGGGGGGGGGGACAGATACGCAGTATTTT.

There are many counts of this clonotype. V gene TRBV12-3 or TRBV12-4 combines with J gene TRBJ1-2; D unresolved. This CDR3 has 15 residues. V dropped 2 bases and J dropped 0 bases, with 10 bases sitting between them. The CDR3 is CASSLYYRSNYGYTF. DNA for the CDR3: TGTGCCAGCAGTTTATACTATAGATCTAACTATGGCTACACCTTC.

This clonotype was observed many times. The chain recombines TRBV15 with TRBJ1-5, with D possibly TRBD1 on 5 matching bases. V was clipped by 5 bases and J by 3 bases, with 14 bases between them. CDR3 size: 15 residues. Germline-derived CDR1 and CDR2 are LNHNV and YYDKDF (reference sequence). CDR3 sequence: CATSDGTLPNQPQHF. The CDR3 nucleotides are TGTGCCACCAGCGACGGGACTCTACCCAATCAGCCCCAGCATTTT.

There are a few counts of this clonotype. The rearrangement links TRBV20-1 to TRBJ2-7, with TRBD1 matching 7 bases. Germline CDR1 DFQATT, CDR2 SNEGSKA (reference sequence). J gave up 4 bases and V 5 bases, and 8 bases lay outside the gene matches. The CDR3 length is 13 residues. The CDR3 region is CSADLDRQYEQYF. Here the CDR3 DNA reads TGCAGTGCTGATTTGGACAGGCAATACGAGCAGTACTTC.